The clone carrying this T cell receptor (beta chain) was seen many times. This record comes from a study of identical twins. TCRdb itself ran the 5' RACE reads through MiXCR, one entry per CDR3 protein. The sample shows 350,000 to 450,000 distinct CDR3 sequences, roughly 20% of them seen only once. V trimming: 0 bases; J trimming: 1 base; junction bases outside the gene matches: 2. This CDR3 is built from 15 residues. Germline loops: CDR1 SGHTA, CDR2 FQGNSA. The TCR sequence derives from a man between 45 and 60 years old in good health. Sequencing used naive T cells sorted from blood. The chain carries TRBV7-2 and TRBJ2-5; 7 nucleotides match TRBD2. CDR3 region: CASSLAAGVQETQYF. CDR3 nucleotides: TGTGCCAGCAGCTTAGCGGCGGGGGTCCAAGAGACCCAGTACTTC.